The 18 T cell receptor beta chains presented below share a single source sample, sequenced in a study of B cell selection in AIRE deficiency. Method: immunoSEQ multiplex PCR; TCRdb's copy keeps in-frame clones and lacks some. The profile shows about 25,000 clones, roughly 96% of them singletons. The sorted conventional CD4 T cells were gated as CD4+CD127+. The sample taken for sequencing was CD4+CD127+ conventional T cells sorted from PBMCs. Source of these receptors: a human donor in good health.

CDR3 bases: TGTGCCAGCAGCGCCACCCGACAGGCCTCGGCGCAGTATTTT. Translation gives CASSATRQASAQYF. The chain joins TRBV7-2 to TRBJ2-3; the D gene is possibly TRBD1 (6 bases). Germline assignment: CDR1 SGHTA and CDR2 FQGNSA. The V end lost 5 bases, the J end lost 10 bases, and 19 bases lay between the germline ends. The CDR3 has 14 residues. Combining the CDR3 with reference TRBV7-2 and TRBJ2-3 gives the whole variable domain GAGVSQSPSNKVTEKGKDVELRCDPISGHTALYWYRQSLGQGLEFLIYFQGNSAPDKSGLPSDRFSAERTGGSVSTLTIQRTQQEDSAVYLCASSATRQASAQYFGPGTRLTVL.

This rearrangement joins TRBV2 to TRBJ2-7; D remains ambiguous. Germline V lookup: CDR1 SNHLY, CDR2 FYNNEI. V was clipped by 0 bases and J by 5 bases, with 2 bases between them. There are 11 residues in the CDR3. The DNA of the CDR3 is TGTGCCAGCAGTGAAGCCCACGAGCAGTACTTC. Translating gives CASSEAHEQYF.

The chain uses TRBV18 and TRBJ1-5; D not resolved. CDR1 KGHSH and CDR2 LQKENI come from the germline V gene. CDR3 size: 16 residues. V lost 2 bases to trimming and J lost 4 bases, with 15 bases between them. The DNA for the CDR3 is TGTGCCAGCTCACCAGCAATCCGGGCTCTAAATCAGCCCCAGCATTTT. Encoded protein: CASSPAIRALNQPQHF.

The V gene is TRBV19, the J gene TRBJ2-7; D unclear. From germline, CDR1 is LNHDA and CDR2 SQIVND (reference sequence). This CDR3 has 12 residues. V was cut by 5 bases and J by 5 bases, with 10 bases left in between. This CDR3 is CASSDRRNEQYF. Here the CDR3 DNA reads TGTGCCAGTAGTGATCGCAGGAACGAGCAGTACTTC.

The chain has TRBV5-6 and TRBJ2-1; no definite D call. The CDR3 consists of 14 residues. In germline, CDR1 is SGHDT, CDR2 YYEEEE. V was trimmed by 4 bases and J by 1 base, leaving 9 bases between them. The CDR3 region has the DNA TGTGCCAGCAGCACGGTGGGGTCCTACAATGAGCAGTTCTTC. This gives the protein CASSTVGSYNEQFF.

The chain couples TRBV5-1 to TRBJ2-1; D uncertain. The V end was cut by 0 bases, the J end by 11 bases, with 6 bases between. Germline CDR1 reads SGHRS; CDR2 reads YFSETQ. The CDR3 extends over 11 amino acids. CDR3 coding DNA: TGCGCCAGCAGCTTGGAAGATAAGCAGTTCTTC. This sequence encodes CASSLEDKQFF.

Written as DNA, the CDR3 is TGCGCCAGCAGCCAGAGGACAGAATCTAATTCACCCCTCCACTTT. It specifies CASSQRTESNSPLHF. The chain carries TRBV4-3 and TRBJ1-6; D perhaps matches TRBD1 (6 bases). Germline V CDR1 and CDR2: LGHNA, YSLEER. The CDR3 length is 15 residues. Trimming took 3 bases from V and 6 from J, leaving 12 bases between them.

The rearrangement uses TRBV19 and TRBJ1-1; perhaps TRBD1 as D (5 bases). The CDR3 spans 15 residues. From germline, CDR1 is LNHDA and CDR2 SQIVND (reference sequence). V was trimmed by 3 bases and J by 1 base, leaving 12 bases between them. CDR3 nucleotides: TGTGCCAGTAGTATCGGGACGGGCAAGAACACTGAAGCTTTCTTT. This codes for CASSIGTGKNTEAFF.

This clone was recorded once. The chain joins TRBV6-5 to TRBJ1-1, with D possibly matching TRBD1 (5 bases). Trimming removed 5 bases at V and 3 bases at J, with 16 bases between. The CDR3 is 15 amino acids. In germline, CDR1 is MNHEY, CDR2 SVGAGI. The DNA of the CDR3 is TGTGCCAGCAGTCCCAATGACGGGGGGTACACTGAAGCTTTCTTT. Encoded protein: CASSPNDGGYTEAFF.

The chain joins TRBV27 to TRBJ2-7; perhaps TRBD1 as D (5 bases). The germline V gene has CDR1 MNHEY and CDR2 SMNVEV (reference sequence). The CDR3 spans 14 residues. Trimming removed 3 bases at V and 4 bases at J, with 13 bases between. CDR3 DNA sequence: TGTGCCAGCAGTTTGCGACAGTACGGTTACGAGCAGTACTTC. Its translation: CASSLRQYGYEQYF.

The V call is TRBV18, the J call TRBJ1-1; unclear D gene. Germline CDR1 and CDR2: KGHSH and LQKENI. V was cut by 5 bases and J by 3 bases, with 4 bases left in between. The CDR3 totals 11 residues. This chain's CDR3 is CASSGDTEAFF. CDR3 DNA: TGTGCCAGCTCAGGGGACACTGAAGCTTTCTTT.

The J gene is TRBJ2-3, the V gene TRBV7-6; a weak D match, TRBD1 (5 bases). The germline V gene encodes CDR1 SGHVS and CDR2 FNYEAQ. V lost 1 base to trimming and J lost 5 bases, with 10 bases between them. The CDR3 is made up of 14 amino acids. CDR3 residues: CASSLGRAKDTQYF. DNA of the CDR3: TGTGCCAGCAGCTTAGGCAGGGCGAAAGATACGCAGTATTTT.

This clone was found once. The chain recombines TRBV6-1 with TRBJ1-6; maybe TRBD1 (5 bases). The germline gives CDR1 MNHNS, CDR2 SASEGT. The CDR3 is 13 amino acids. Trimming removed 7 bases at V and 3 bases at J, with 7 bases between. CDR3: CASTDNYNSPLHF. CDR3 DNA: TGTGCCAGCACGGACAACTATAATTCACCCCTCCACTTT.

CDR3 DNA: TGTGCCAGTCGCCGGACAGCCAACTCTGGGGCCAACGTCCTGACTTTC. It translates to CASRRTANSGANVLTF. The rearrangement links TRBV6-6 to TRBJ2-6; possible D gene TRBD1, 6 bases. This CDR3 has 16 residues. The V end was cut by 9 bases, the J end by 0 bases, with 15 bases between. Germline V gives CDR1 MNHNY, CDR2 SVGAGI (reference sequence).

CDR3 nucleotides: TGCGCCAGCAGCTCCTCGACTGTGAACTATGGCTACACCTTC. This gives the protein CASSSSTVNYGYTF. The chain carries TRBV5-1 and TRBJ1-2; D uncertain. Trimming took off 3 bases at V and 2 bases at J, with 11 bases between the two ends. CDR3 size: 14 residues. Germline V gene sequence: CDR1 SGHRS, CDR2 YFSETQ. Complete variable domain (other parts from reference TRBV5-1 and TRBJ1-2): KAGVTQTPRYLIKTRGQQVTLSCSPISGHRSVSWYQQTPGQGLQFLFEYFSETQRNKGNFPGRFSGRQFSNSRSEMNVSTLELGDSALYLCASSSSTVNYGYTFGSGTRLTVV.

The chain couples TRBV19 to TRBJ1-2; maybe TRBD1 (6 bases). Trimming took off 4 bases at V and 5 bases at J, with 11 bases between the two ends. Germline lookup yields CDR1 LNHDA and CDR2 SQIVND (reference sequence). The CDR3 length is 13 residues. The chain's CDR3 is CASSTRDTYGYTF. The DNA for the CDR3 is TGTGCCAGTAGTACCCGGGACACATATGGCTACACCTTC.

The chain links TRBV7-2 to TRBJ2-6; D unresolved. Trimming cost V 6 bases and J 0 bases, with 12 bases left between them. Germline V CDR1 and CDR2: SGHTA, FQGNSA. This CDR3 spans 16 amino acids. The CDR3 reads CASRKKQSSGANVLTF. The CDR3 DNA reads as TGTGCCAGCAGGAAAAAGCAGAGCTCTGGGGCCAACGTCCTGACTTTC.

This clone was seen only once. This rearrangement joins TRBV6-4 to TRBJ2-2, with D possibly matching TRBD2 (6 bases). Germline CDR1 MRHNA, CDR2 SNTAGT. The CDR3 covers 14 residues. Trimming shortened V by 6 bases and J by 3 bases, and 11 bases separated the two germline ends. Here the CDR3 reads CASSSDYYTGELFF. Written as DNA, the CDR3 is TGTGCCAGCAGCTCGGACTATTACACCGGGGAGCTGTTTTTT.